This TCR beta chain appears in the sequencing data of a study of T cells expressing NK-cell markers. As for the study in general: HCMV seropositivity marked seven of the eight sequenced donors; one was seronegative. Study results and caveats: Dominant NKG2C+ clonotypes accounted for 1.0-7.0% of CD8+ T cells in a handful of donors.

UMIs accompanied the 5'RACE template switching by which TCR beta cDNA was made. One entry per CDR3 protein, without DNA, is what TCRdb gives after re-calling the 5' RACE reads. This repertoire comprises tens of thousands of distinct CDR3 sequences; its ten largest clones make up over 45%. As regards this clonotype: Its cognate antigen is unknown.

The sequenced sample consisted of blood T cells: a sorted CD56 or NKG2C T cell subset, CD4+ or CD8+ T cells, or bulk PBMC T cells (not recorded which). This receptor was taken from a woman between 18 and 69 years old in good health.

CDR3 region: CASSQGGAGNQPQHF. The V and J genes are TRBV4-1 and TRBJ1-5; TCRdb proposes TRBD1, but this gene call is untestable without DNA. This CDR3 has 15 amino acids. Germline V gene data show CDR1 as MGHRA and CDR2 as YSYEKL.